A selection of T cell receptor beta chains follows, all from one sample in a study of blood T cell repertoires in COVID-19. Generated by immunoSEQ multiplex PCR, the TCRdb table keeps only in-frame clones and is missing some. The sample yields tens of thousands of clones, roughly 95% seen once. Sequenced sample: peripheral blood. The receptors stem from a human donor with active COVID-19. The donor label of this sample is uncertain. The CDR3 runs from the conserved cysteine through the conserved F or W. Fields, in order: clone size, D gene, V gene, J gene, CDR3 protein, CDR3 DNA. A D gene is named only where the DNA matches it firmly. Part of the rows lack a size; the others show once, few, many or a class for expanded clones.

-	-	TRBV6-2/TRBV6-3	TRBJ2-1	CASSYSSFFNEQFF	TGTGCCAGCAGTTACTCGTCCTTTTTCAATGAGCAGTTCTTC
-	-	TRBV29-1	TRBJ1-2	CSVGGPNYGYTF	TGCAGCGTAGGGGGACCTAACTATGGCTACACCTTC
-	TRBD2	TRBV7-9	TRBJ2-3	CASSTSISGTTDTQYF	TGTGCCAGCAGCACATCCATCAGCGGGACGACAGATACGCAGTATTTT
once	TRBD1	TRBV5-5	TRBJ2-7	CASTEGGQAFYEQYF	TGTGCCAGCACAGAAGGGGGACAGGCTTTCTACGAGCAGTACTTC
-	-	TRBV5-5	TRBJ2-7	CASSDVSGSYEQYF	TGTGCCAGCAGCGATGTAAGCGGATCCTACGAGCAGTACTTC
-	TRBD1	TRBV24-1	TRBJ2-7	CATGDSSYEQYF	TGTGCCACCGGGGACAGCTCCTACGAGCAGTACTTC
-	-	TRBV4-3	TRBJ2-2	CASSPQTGTNTGELFF	TGCGCCAGCAGCCCCCAGACCGGGACTAACACCGGGGAGCTGTTTTTT
once	TRBD2	TRBV3-1/TRBV3-2	TRBJ2-3	CASTATSKDTQYF	TGTGCCAGCACCGCGACTAGCAAAGATACGCAGTATTTT
-	-	TRBV11-1	TRBJ2-5	CASSLVRGAETQYF	TGTGCCAGCAGCTTAGTTCGCGGGGCCGAGACCCAGTACTTC
-	TRBD2	TRBV3-1/TRBV3-2	TRBJ2-7	CASRPSPGGTYEQYF	TGTGCCAGCAGACCCTCCCCGGGAGGGACCTACGAGCAGTACTTC
-	-	TRBV24-1	TRBJ2-1	CATSASTNEQFF	TGTGCCACCAGTGCCAGTACCAATGAGCAGTTCTTC
-	-	TRBV3-1/TRBV3-2	TRBJ2-3	CASSFERADTQYF	TGTGCCAGCAGCTTTGAGCGCGCAGATACGCAGTATTTT
-	-	TRBV2	TRBJ2-1	CASRMDRDNEQFF	TGTGCCAGCAGAATGGACAGAGACAATGAGCAGTTCTTC
-	TRBD2	TRBV4-3	TRBJ2-1	CASSQTTSGRNEQFF	TGCGCCAGCAGCCAAACGACTAGCGGGAGGAATGAGCAGTTCTTC
-	-	TRBV29-1	TRBJ1-1	CSISTDMNTEAFF	TGCAGCATTTCGACAGATATGAACACTGAAGCTTTCTTT
-	-	TRBV28	TRBJ2-6	CASTRQSSGANVLTF	TGTGCCAGCACCAGACAGAGCTCTGGGGCCAACGTCCTGACTTTC